The present T cell receptor beta chain was sequenced within a study of regulatory T cells in long-lasting Graves disease. The CDR3 extends over 16 amino acids. The germline V gene encodes CDR1 DFQATT and CDR2 SNEGSKA (reference sequence). Libraries of TCR beta came from iRepertoire HTBI primers plus Arm-PCR of CDR3 regions. TCRdb fed the multiplex PCR reads into MiXCR, producing one record per CDR3 protein. Of fewer than 550,000 distinct CDR3 sequences in the sample, around 16% were seen once. Time point denoted: newly diagnosed GD, antithyroid drugs for less than 3 months. PBMC-derived RNA was used for the TCR library. Another study also made use of these data, one on T cells in Graves' hyperthyroidism and ophthalmopathy.

The sequences come from peripheral blood mononuclear cells (PBMCs), collected at new diagnosis, from a patient treated with antithyroid drugs. This chain joins TRBV20-1 and TRBJ2-1; TRBD2 aligns across 12 bases. Judging by the DNA end, TRBJ2-5 fits better; the J call may be wrong. The source of this sequence is a woman aged 35-65 years with Graves disease. CDR3 in DNA: TGCAGTGCCGGTAGCCTAGCGGGGGGGAACCAAGAGACCCAGTACTTC. Its protein product is CSAGSLAGGNQETQYF.